This T cell receptor beta chain was sequenced during a study of blood T cells in healthy people across ages. Study as a whole: About one barcoded beta molecule per two T cells was the capture yield of template switching.

Per sample, no less than 5.5 micrograms of total RNA were extracted. This CDR3 contains 14 residues. From germline, CDR1 is SQVTM and CDR2 ANQGSEA. J lost 9 bases, V lost 7 bases, and 14 bases had no gene match. A second PCR, run for about 6 to 12 cycles, used a sample-barcoded 5' primer plus a J-beta primer mix. MiXCR, run by TCRdb on the 5' RACE reads, gives a single entry per CDR3 protein. The data contain around 1,700,000 distinct CDR3 sequences, 28% of them singletons. Sequencing was done on a sample of blood. This chain uses TRBV29-1 with TRBJ2-1, with 8 bases aligning to TRBD2. The receptor was derived from a woman aged 25 to 39 in good health. The CDR3 reads CSGERIAGYSEQFF. The DNA for the CDR3 is TGCAGCGGCGAAAGAATAGCGGGATATAGTGAGCAGTTCTTC.